These 5 T cell receptor beta chains originate from one sample sequenced in a study of T cell responses to AZD1222 COVID-19 vaccine. The method was immunoSEQ multiplex PCR; TCRdb's version includes in-frame clones alone and lacks a portion of them. The sample records over 150,000 clones, approximately 87% being singletons. This sample comprised peripheral blood, obtained on day 0 of MenACWY control vaccination. All receptors derive from an adult in good health.

The chain links TRBV11-2 to TRBJ2-7; D call uncertain. Germline V lookup: CDR1 SGHAT, CDR2 FQNNGV. The CDR3 extends over 14 amino acids. The V gene lost 5 bases and the J gene lost 2 bases, with 13 bases spanning the gap. The CDR3 nucleotides are TGTGCCAGCAGCCCAGGCCCAGAAACCTACGAGCAGTACGTC. Encoded protein: CASSPGPETYEQYV.

J is TRBJ2-1 and V is TRBV7-2; 8 bases agree with TRBD1. V lost 6 bases to trimming and J lost 5 bases; unmatched junction nucleotides: 3. CDR1 and CDR2 from the germline V gene are SGHTA and FQGNSA. This CDR3 has 13 residues. This CDR3 is CASRRTGNNEQFF. The CDR3 coding sequence is TGTGCCAGCAGAAGGACAGGGAACAATGAGCAGTTCTTC.

This chain joins TRBV9 and TRBJ2-3; TRBD2 is a possible D gene (6 bases). Germline CDR1 SGDLS, CDR2 YYNGEE. V was clipped by 2 bases and J by 0 bases, with 10 bases between them. CDR3 length equals 15 residues. The CDR3 coding sequence is TGTGCCAGCAGCGTTGCTGGGACTAGCACAGATACGCAGTATTTT. Encoded protein: CASSVAGTSTDTQYF.

The rearrangement joins TRBV15 to TRBJ1-2, with D unclear. CDR1 is LNHNV and CDR2 is YYDKDF in the germline V gene (reference sequence). The V gene lost 0 bases and the J gene lost 3 bases, with 5 bases spanning the gap. The CDR3 length is 13 residues. CDR3 loop: CATSREVDYGYTF. The CDR3, as DNA: TGTGCCACCAGCAGAGAAGTGGACTATGGCTACACCTTC.

V and J are TRBV9 and TRBJ1-1, with TRBD1 as a possible D gene (5 bases). Trimming removed 4 bases from V and 0 bases from J, with 16 bases in between. Looked up from germline, CDR1 is SGDLS and CDR2 is YYNGEE. The CDR3 length is 16 residues. CDR3 coding DNA: TGTGCCAGCAGCTCCCACCAACGAGGGGTGAACACTGAAGCTTTCTTT. It translates to CASSSHQRGVNTEAFF. Full variable domain (outside the CDR3, taken from reference TRBV9 and TRBJ1-1): DSGVTQTPKHLITATGQRVTLRCSPRSGDLSVYWYQQSLDQGLQFLIQYYNGEERAKGNILERFSAQQFPDLHSELNLSSLELGDSALYFCASSSHQRGVNTEAFFGQGTRLTVV.